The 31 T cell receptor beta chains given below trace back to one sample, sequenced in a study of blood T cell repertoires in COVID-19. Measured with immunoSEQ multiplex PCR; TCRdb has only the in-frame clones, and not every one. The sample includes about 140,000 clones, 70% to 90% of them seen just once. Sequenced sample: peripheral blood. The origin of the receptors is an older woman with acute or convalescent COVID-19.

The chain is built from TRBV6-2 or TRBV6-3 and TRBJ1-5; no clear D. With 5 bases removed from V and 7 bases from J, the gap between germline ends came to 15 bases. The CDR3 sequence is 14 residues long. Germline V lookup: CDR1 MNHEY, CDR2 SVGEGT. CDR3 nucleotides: TGTGCCAGCAGTCGCCCTGGAGGGAAGCAGCCCCAGCATTTT. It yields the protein CASSRPGGKQPQHF.

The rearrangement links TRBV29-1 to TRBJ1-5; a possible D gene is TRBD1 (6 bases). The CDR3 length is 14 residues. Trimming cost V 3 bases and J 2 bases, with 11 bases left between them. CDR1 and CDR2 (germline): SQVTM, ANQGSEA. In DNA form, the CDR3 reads TGCAGCGTTGAGACAGGAGCAGGCAATCAGCCCCAGCATTTT. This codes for CSVETGAGNQPQHF.

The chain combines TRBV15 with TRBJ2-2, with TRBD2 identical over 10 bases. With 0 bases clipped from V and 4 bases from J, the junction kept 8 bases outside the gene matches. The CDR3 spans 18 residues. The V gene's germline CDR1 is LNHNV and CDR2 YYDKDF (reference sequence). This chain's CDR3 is CATSRDYSGGALTGELFF. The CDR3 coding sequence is TGTGCCACCAGCAGAGATTACAGCGGGGGGGCCCTCACCGGGGAGCTGTTTTTT.

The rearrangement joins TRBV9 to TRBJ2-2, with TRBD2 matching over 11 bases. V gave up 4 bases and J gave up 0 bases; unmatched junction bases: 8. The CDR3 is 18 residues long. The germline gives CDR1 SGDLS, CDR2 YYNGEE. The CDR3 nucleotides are TGTGCCAGCAGCCCCCTAGCGGGGGGTTACCCGAACACCGGGGAGCTGTTTTTT. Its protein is CASSPLAGGYPNTGELFF.

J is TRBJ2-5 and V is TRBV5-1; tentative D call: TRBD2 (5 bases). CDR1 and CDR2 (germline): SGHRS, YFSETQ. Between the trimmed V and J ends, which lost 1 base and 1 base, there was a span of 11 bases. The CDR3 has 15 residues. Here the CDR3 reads CASSLSPRGQETQYF. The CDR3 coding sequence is TGCGCCAGCAGCTTGAGCCCACGGGGCCAAGAGACCCAGTACTTC. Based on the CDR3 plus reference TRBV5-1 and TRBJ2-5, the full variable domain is KAGVTQTPRYLIKTRGQQVTLSCSPISGHRSVSWYQQTPGQGLQFLFEYFSETQRNKGNFPGRFSGRQFSNSRSEMNVSTLELGDSALYLCASSLSPRGQETQYFGPGTRLLVL.

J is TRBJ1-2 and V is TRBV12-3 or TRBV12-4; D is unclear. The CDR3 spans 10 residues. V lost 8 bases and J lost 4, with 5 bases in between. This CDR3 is CASGLYGYTF. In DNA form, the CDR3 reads TGTGCCAGCGGGCTCTATGGCTACACCTTC.

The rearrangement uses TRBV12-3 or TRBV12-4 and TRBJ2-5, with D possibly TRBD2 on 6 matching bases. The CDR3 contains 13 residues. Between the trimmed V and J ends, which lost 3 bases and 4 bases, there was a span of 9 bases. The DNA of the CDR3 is TGTGCCAGCAGTTTGGGGGGTGGAGAGACCCAGTACTTC. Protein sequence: CASSLGGGETQYF.

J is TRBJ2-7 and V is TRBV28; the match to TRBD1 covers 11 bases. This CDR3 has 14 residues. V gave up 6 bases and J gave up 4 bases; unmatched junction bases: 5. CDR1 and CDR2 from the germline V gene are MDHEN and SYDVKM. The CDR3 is CASRLGQGAYEQYF. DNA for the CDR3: TGTGCCAGCAGACTCGGACAGGGGGCTTACGAGCAGTACTTC. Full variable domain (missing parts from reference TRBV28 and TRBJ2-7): DVKVTQSSRYLVKRTGEKVFLECVQDMDHENMFWYRQDPGLGLRLIYFSYDVKMKEKGDIPEGYSVSREKKERFSLILESASTNQTSMYLCASRLGQGAYEQYFGPGTRLTVT.

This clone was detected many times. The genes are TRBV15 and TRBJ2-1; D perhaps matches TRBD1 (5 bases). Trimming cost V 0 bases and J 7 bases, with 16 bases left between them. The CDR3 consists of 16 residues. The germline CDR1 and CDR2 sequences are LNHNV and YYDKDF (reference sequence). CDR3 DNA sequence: TGTGCCACCAGCAGAGATCGGCAGGGCGCCGGAAATGAGCAGTTCTTC. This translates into CATSRDRQGAGNEQFF.

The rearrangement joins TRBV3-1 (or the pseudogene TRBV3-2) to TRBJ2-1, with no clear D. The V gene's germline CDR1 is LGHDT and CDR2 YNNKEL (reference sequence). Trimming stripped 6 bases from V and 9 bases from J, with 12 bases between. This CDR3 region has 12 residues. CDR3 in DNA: TGTGCCAGCAGTTTCCCCCGAGGTGAGCAGTTCTTC. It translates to CASSFPRGEQFF.

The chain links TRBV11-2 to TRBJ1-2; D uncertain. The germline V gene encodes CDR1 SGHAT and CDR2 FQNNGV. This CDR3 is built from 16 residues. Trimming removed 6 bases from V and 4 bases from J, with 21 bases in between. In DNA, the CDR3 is TGTGCCAGCAGGCGTGTAGGTAGCCCCCTGGGCTATGGCTACACCTTC. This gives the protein CASRRVGSPLGYGYTF.

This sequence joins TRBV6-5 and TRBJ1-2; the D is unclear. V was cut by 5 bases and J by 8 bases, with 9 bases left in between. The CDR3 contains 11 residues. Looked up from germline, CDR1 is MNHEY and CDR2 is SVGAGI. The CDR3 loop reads CASSTGGGYTF. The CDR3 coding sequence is TGTGCCAGCAGTACCGGCGGCGGCTACACCTTC.

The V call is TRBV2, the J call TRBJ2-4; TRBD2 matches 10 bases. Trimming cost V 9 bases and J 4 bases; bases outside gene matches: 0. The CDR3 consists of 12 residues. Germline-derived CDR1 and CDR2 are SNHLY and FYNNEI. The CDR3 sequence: CASSGGKNIQYF. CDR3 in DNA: TGTGCCAGTAGCGGGGGGAAAAACATTCAGTACTTC.

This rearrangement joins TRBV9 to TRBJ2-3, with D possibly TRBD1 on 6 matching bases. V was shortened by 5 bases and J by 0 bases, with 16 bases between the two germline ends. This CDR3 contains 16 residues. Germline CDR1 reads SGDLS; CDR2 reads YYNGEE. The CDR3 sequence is CASRPGHALSTDTQYF. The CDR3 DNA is TGTGCCAGCAGGCCGGGACATGCTTTAAGCACAGATACGCAGTATTTT.

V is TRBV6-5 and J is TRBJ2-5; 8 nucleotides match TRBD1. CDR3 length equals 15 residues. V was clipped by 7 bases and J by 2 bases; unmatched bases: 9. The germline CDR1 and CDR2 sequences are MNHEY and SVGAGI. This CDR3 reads CASTSGGANQETQYF. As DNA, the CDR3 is TGTGCCAGCACCTCAGGGGGCGCGAATCAAGAGACCCAGTACTTC.

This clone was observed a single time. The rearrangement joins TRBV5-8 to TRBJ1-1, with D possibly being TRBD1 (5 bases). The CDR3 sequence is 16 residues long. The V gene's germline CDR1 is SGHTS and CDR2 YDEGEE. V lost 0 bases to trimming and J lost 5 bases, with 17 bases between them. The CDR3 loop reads CASSLGSGRGTTEAFF. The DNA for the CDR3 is TGTGCCAGCAGCTTGGGGTCGGGGAGGGGTACGACTGAAGCTTTCTTT.

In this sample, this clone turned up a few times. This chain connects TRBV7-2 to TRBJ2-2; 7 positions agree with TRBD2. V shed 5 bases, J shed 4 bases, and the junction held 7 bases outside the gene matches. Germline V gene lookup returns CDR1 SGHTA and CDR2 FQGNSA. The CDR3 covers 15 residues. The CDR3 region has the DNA TGTGCCAGCAGCCACGGCGGGGGACCCACCGGGGAGCTGTTTTTT. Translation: CASSHGGGPTGELFF.

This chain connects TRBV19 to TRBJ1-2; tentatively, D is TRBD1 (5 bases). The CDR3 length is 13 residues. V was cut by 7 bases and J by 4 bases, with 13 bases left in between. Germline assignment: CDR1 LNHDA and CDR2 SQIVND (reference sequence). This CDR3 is CASTLGGSYGYTF. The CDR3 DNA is TGTGCCAGTACCCTGGGGGGGAGCTATGGCTACACCTTC. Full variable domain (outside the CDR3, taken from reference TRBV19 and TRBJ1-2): DGGITQSPKYLFRKEGQNVTLSCEQNLNHDAMYWYRQDPGQGLRLIYYSQIVNDFQKGDIAEGYSVSREKKESFPLTVTSAQKNPTAFYLCASTLGGSYGYTFGSGTRLTVV.

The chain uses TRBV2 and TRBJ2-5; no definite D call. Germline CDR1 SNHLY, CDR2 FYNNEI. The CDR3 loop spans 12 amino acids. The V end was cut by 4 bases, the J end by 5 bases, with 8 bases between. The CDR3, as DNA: TGTGCCAGCAGTGGGGTGGGCGAGACCCAGTACTTC. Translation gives CASSGVGETQYF.

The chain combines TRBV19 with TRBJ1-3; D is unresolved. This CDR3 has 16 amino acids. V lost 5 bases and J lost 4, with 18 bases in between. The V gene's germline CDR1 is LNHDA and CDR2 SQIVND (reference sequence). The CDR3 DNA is TGTGCCAGTAGTCTTGCTAAGAGGGCTTCCGGAAACACCATATATTTT. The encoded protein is CASSLAKRASGNTIYF.

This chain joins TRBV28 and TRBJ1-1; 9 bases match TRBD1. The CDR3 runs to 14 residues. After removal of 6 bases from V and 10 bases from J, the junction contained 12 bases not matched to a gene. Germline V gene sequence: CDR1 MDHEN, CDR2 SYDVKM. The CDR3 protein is CASRPGQGPEGAFF. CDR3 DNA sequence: TGTGCCAGCAGACCTGGACAGGGGCCCGAAGGAGCTTTCTTT.

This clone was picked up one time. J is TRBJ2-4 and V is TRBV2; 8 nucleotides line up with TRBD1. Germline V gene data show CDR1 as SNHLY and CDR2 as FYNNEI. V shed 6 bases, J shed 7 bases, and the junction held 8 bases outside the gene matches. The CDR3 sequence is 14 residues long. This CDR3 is CASSGQGATNIQYF. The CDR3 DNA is TGTGCCAGCAGCGGACAGGGAGCTACGAACATTCAGTACTTC.

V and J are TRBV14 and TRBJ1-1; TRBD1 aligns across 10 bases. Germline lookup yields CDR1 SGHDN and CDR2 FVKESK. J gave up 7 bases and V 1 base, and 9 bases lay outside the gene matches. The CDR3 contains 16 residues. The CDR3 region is CASSQVGGTGAFEAFF. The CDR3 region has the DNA TGTGCCAGCAGCCAAGTCGGCGGGACAGGGGCTTTTGAAGCTTTCTTT.

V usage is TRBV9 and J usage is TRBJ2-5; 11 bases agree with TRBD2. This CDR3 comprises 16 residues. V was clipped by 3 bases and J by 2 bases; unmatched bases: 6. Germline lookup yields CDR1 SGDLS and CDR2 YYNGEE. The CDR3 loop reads CASSERIAGGQETQYF. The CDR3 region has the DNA TGTGCCAGCAGCGAACGGATAGCGGGGGGGCAAGAGACCCAGTACTTC.

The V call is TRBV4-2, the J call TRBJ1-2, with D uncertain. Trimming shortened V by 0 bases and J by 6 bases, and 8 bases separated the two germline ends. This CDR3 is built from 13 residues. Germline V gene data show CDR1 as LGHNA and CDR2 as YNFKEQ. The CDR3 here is CASSQDSRDGYTF. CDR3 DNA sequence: TGTGCCAGCAGCCAAGATAGTCGGGATGGCTACACCTTC.

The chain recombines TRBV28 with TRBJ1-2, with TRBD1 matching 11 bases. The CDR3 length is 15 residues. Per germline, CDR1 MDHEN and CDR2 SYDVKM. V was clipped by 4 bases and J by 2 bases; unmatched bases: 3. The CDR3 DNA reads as TGTGCCAGCAGTTGGACAGGGGGCCAAAACTATGGCTACACCTTC. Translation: CASSWTGGQNYGYTF.

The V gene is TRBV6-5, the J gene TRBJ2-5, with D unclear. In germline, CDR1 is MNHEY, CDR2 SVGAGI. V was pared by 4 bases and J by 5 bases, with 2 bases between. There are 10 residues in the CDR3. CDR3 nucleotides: TGTGCCAGCAGTTCGGAGACCCAGTACTTC. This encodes CASSSETQYF.

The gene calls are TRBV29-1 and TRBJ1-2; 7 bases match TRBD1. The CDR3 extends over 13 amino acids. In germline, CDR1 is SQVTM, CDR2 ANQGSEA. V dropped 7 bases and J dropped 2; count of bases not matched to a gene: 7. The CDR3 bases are TGCAGCGCATCCCCGGGACAGAACTATGGCTACACCTTC. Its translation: CSASPGQNYGYTF.

This chain's CDR3 is CAISEEAVLTDTQYF. The CDR3, as DNA: TGTGCCATCAGTGAAGAGGCGGTTCTCACAGATACGCAGTATTTT. The J gene is TRBJ2-3, the V gene TRBV10-3; the D is unclear. V shed 3 bases and J shed 2 bases, with 12 bases lying between them. Per the germline V gene, CDR1 is ENHRY and CDR2 is SYGVKD. This CDR3 has 15 amino acids.

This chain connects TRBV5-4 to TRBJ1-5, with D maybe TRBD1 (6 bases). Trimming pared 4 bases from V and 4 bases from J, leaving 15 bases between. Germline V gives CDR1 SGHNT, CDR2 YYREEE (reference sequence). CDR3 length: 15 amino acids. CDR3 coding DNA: TGTGCCAGCAGCCTGGATGGGGGCCTGAATCAGCCCCAGCATTTT. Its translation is CASSLDGGLNQPQHF.

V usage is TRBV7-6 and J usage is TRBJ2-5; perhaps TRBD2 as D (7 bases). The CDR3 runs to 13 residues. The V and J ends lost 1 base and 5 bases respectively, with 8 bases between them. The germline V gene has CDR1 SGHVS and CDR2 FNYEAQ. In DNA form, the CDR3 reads TGTGCCAGCAGCTTAGAGGGGGGGGAGACCCAGTACTTC. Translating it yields CASSLEGGETQYF.